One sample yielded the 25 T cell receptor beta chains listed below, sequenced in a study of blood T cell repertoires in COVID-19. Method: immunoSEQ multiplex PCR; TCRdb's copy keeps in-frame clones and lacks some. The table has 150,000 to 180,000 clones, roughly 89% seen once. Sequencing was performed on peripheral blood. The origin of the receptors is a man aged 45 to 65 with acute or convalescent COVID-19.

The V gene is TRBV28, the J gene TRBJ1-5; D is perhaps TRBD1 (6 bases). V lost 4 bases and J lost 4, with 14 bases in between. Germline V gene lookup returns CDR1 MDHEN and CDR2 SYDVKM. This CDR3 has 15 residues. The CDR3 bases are TGTGCCAGCAGTTCCCCGGGACAACCTAATCAGCCCCAGCATTTT. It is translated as CASSSPGQPNQPQHF.

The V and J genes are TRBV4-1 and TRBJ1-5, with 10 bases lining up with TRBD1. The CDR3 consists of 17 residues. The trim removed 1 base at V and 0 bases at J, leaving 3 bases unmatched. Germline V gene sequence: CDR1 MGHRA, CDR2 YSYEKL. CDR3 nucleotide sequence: TGCGCCAGCAGCCAAGTGGGGACAGGGGTTAGCAATCAGCCCCAGCATTTT. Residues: CASSQVGTGVSNQPQHF.

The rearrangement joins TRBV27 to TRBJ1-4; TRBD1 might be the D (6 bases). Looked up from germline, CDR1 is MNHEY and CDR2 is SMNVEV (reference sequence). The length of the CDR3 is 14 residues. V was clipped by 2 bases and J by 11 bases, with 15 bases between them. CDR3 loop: CASSLRGGWDKLFF. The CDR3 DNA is TGTGCCAGCAGTTTAAGGGGGGGGTGGGATAAACTGTTTTTT.

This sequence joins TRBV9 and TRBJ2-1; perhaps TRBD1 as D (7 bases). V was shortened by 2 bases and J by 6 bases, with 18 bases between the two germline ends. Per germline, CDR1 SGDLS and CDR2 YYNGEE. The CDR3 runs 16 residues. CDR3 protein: CASSVGWRGPGNEQFF. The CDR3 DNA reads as TGTGCCAGCAGCGTCGGGTGGAGGGGGCCGGGCAATGAGCAGTTCTTC. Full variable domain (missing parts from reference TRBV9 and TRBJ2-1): DSGVTQTPKHLITATGQRVTLRCSPRSGDLSVYWYQQSLDQGLQFLIQYYNGEERAKGNILERFSAQQFPDLHSELNLSSLELGDSALYFCASSVGWRGPGNEQFFGPGTRLTVL.

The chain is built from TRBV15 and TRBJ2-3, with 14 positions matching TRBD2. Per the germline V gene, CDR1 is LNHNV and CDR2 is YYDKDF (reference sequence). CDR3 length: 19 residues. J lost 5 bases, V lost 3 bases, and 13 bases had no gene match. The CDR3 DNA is TGTGCCACCAGCAGGGGGGTCCCGGGACTAGCGGGGGCGCAAGATACGCAGTATTTT. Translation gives CATSRGVPGLAGAQDTQYF.

CDR3: CASSDSPTGGYGYTF. DNA for the CDR3: TGTGCCAGCAGTGACTCTCCGACAGGCGGCTATGGCTACACCTTC. The V gene is TRBV6-4, the J gene TRBJ1-2; TRBD1 might be the D (6 bases). This CDR3 is built from 15 residues. V gave up 0 bases and J gave up 4 bases, with 12 bases separating them. Germline V gene sequence: CDR1 MRHNA, CDR2 SNTAGT.

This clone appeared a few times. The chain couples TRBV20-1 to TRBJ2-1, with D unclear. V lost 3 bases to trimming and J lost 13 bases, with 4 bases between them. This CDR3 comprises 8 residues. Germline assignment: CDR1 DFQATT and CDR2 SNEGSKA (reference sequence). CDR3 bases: TGCAGTGCTAGTACTCAGTTCTTC. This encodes CSASTQFF.

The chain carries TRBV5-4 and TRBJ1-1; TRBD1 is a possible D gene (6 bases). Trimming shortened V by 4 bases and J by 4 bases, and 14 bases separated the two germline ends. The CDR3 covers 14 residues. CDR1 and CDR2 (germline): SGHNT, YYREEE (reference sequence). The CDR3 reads CASSLSTGSTEAFF. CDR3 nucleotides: TGTGCCAGCAGCCTATCTACAGGGAGCACTGAAGCTTTCTTT.

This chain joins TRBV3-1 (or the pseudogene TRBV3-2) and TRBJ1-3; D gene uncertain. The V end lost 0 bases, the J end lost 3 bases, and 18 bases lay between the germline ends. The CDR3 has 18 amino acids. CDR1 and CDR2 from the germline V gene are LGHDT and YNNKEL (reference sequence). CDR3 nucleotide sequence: TGTGCCAGCAGCCAAGATCGGGTGGTCTCTTTGGGTGGAAACACCATATATTTT. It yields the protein CASSQDRVVSLGGNTIYF.

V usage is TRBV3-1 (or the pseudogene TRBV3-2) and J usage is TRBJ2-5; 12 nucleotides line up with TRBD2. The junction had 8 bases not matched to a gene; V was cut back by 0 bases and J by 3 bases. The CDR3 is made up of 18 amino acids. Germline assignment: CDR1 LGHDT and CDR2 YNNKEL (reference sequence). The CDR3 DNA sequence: TGTGCCAGCAGCCAAGATCTACCGGCTAGCGGGAGGGAAGAGACCCAGTACTTC. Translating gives CASSQDLPASGREETQYF.

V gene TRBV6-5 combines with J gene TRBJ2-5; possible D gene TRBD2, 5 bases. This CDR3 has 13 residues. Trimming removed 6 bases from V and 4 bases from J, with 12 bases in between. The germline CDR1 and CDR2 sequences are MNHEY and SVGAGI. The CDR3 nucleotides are TGTGCCAGCAGCGGGGTTTATGTAGAGACCCAGTACTTC. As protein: CASSGVYVETQYF.

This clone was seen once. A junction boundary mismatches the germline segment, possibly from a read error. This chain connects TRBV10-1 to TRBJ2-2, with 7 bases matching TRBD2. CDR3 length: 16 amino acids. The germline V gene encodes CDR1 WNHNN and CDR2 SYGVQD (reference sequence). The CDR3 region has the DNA TGCGCCCGCAGTGGGGGGGGTAGACAGAACATCGGGGAGCTGTTTTTT. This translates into CARSGGGRQNIGELFF.

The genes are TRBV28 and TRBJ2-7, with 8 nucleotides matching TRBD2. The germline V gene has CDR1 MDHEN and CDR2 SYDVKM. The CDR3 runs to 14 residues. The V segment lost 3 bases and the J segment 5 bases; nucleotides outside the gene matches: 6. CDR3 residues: CASSFRGGRNEQYF. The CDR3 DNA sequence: TGTGCCAGCAGTTTCCGCGGGGGGCGGAACGAGCAGTACTTC.

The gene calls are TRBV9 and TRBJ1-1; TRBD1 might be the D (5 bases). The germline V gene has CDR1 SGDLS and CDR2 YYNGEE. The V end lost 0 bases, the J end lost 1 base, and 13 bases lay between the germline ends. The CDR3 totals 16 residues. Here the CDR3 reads CASSVAHGGGNTEAFF. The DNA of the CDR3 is TGTGCCAGCAGCGTAGCCCATGGGGGGGGGAACACTGAAGCTTTCTTT.

The CDR3 nucleotides are TGTGCCACCAGCACTCCCCCCGGGGAAGGGGAGCAGTTCTTC. This codes for CATSTPPGEGEQFF. This sequence joins TRBV15 and TRBJ2-1, with a possible D match to TRBD2 (5 bases). Germline V gives CDR1 LNHNV, CDR2 YYDKDF (reference sequence). Trimming removed 4 bases from V and 10 bases from J, with 17 bases in between. The CDR3 totals 14 residues.

CDR3 region: CASSIAGEETQYF. Written as DNA, the CDR3 is TGTGCCAGTAGTATTGCTGGAGAAGAGACCCAGTACTTC. The chain uses TRBV19 and TRBJ2-5; D remains unclear. This CDR3 region has 13 residues. V was pared by 3 bases and J by 3 bases, with 8 bases between. CDR1 is LNHDA and CDR2 is SQIVND in the germline V gene (reference sequence).

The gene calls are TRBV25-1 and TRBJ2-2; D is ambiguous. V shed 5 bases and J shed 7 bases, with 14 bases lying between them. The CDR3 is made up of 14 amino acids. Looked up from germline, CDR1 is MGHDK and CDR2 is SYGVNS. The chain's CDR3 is CASSTSLASGELFF. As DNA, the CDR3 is TGTGCCAGCAGTACCTCCCTTGCGAGCGGGGAGCTGTTTTTT.

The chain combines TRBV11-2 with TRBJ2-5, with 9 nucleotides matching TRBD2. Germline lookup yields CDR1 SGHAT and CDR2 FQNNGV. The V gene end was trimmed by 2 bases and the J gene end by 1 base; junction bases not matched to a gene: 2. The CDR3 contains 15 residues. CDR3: CASSLQAGGQETQYF. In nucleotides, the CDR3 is TGTGCCAGCAGCTTACAAGCGGGGGGCCAAGAGACCCAGTACTTC. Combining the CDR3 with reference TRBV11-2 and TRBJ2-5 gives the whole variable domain EAGVAQSPRYKIIEKRQSVAFWCNPISGHATLYWYQQILGQGPKLLIQFQNNGVVDDSQLPKDRFSAERLKGVDSTLKIQPAKLEDSAVYLCASSLQAGGQETQYFGPGTRLLVL.

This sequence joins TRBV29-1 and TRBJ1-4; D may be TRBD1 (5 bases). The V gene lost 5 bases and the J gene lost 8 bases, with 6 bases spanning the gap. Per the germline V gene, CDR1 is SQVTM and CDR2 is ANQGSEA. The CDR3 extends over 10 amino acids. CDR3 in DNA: TGCAGCGTTCGACAGGAAAAACTGTTTTTT. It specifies CSVRQEKLFF.

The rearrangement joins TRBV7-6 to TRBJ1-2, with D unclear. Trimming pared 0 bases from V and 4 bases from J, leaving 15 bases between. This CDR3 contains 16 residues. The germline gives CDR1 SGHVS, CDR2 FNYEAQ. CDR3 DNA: TGTGCCAGCAGCTTAGCGAGGGCAGGAAGGGCCTATGGCTACACCTTC. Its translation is CASSLARAGRAYGYTF.

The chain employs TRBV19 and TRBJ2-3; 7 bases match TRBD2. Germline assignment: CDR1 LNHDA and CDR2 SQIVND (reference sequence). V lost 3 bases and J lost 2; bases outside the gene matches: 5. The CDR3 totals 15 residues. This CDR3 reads CASSILADTTDTQYF. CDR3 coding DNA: TGTGCCAGTAGTATTCTAGCGGATACCACAGATACGCAGTATTTT. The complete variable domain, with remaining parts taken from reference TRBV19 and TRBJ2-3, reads DGGITQSPKYLFRKEGQNVTLSCEQNLNHDAMYWYRQDPGQGLRLIYYSQIVNDFQKGDIAEGYSVSREKKESFPLTVTSAQKNPTAFYLCASSILADTTDTQYFGPGTRLTVL.

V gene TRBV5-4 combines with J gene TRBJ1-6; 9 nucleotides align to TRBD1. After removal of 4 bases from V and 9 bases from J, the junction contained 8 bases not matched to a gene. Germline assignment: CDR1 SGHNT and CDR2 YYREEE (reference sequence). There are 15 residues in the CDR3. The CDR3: CASSPSRDRVSPLHF. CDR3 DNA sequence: TGTGCCAGCAGCCCGTCCCGGGACAGGGTTTCACCCCTCCACTTT.

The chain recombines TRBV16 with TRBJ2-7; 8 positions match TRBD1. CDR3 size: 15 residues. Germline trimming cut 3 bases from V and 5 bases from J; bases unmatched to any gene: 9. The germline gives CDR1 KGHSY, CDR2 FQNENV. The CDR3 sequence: CASSQIQGVINEQYF. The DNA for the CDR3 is TGTGCCAGCAGCCAGATACAGGGGGTGATAAACGAGCAGTACTTC.

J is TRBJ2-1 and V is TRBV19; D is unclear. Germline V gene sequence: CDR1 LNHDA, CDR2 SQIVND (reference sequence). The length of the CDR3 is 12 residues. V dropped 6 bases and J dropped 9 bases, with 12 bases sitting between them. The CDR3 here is CASSTQPGEQFF. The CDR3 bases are TGTGCCAGTAGCACCCAGCCGGGTGAGCAGTTCTTC.

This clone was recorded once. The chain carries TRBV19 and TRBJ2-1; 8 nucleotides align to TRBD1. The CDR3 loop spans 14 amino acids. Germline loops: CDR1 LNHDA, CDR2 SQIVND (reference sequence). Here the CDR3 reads CASVDRGWYNEQFF. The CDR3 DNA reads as TGTGCTTCAGTAGACAGGGGTTGGTACAATGAGCAGTTCTTC.